This T cell receptor beta chain was identified in a study of cytomegalovirus exposure and HLA in healthy donors. Study-level background: Drawn from HLA-typed donors, about 85 million unique TCRs were held in an early data release. Study observations and caveats: The authors considered a cluster of highly shared sequence variants likely to be a sequencing artifact. A later analysis linked a missense variant in DCLRE1C to the trimming of TCR beta V and J genes.

This cohort consisted of healthy bone marrow donors. Use of 60 Vbeta and 13 Jbeta primers characterized the PCR. Assay: immunoSEQ multiplex PCR; the TCRdb copy retains only in-frame clones and omits some. The sample has 99,000 or so clones; over 75% are singletons. Details on this clone: Its antigen is currently unknown.

CDR3 length equals 15 residues. The V end lost 4 bases, the J end lost 5 bases, and 15 bases lay between the germline ends. The germline gives CDR1 MGHRA, CDR2 YSYEKL. This receptor was taken from a man in his thirties or forties in good health and CMV-seropositive. The sequencing sample was made of PBMCs. The J gene is TRBJ2-1, the V gene TRBV4-1; D perhaps matches TRBD2 (6 bases). CDR3 bases: TGCGCCAGCAGCCCGTTATTCGGGACTCACAATGAGCAGTTCTTC. Protein product: CASSPLFGTHNEQFF.